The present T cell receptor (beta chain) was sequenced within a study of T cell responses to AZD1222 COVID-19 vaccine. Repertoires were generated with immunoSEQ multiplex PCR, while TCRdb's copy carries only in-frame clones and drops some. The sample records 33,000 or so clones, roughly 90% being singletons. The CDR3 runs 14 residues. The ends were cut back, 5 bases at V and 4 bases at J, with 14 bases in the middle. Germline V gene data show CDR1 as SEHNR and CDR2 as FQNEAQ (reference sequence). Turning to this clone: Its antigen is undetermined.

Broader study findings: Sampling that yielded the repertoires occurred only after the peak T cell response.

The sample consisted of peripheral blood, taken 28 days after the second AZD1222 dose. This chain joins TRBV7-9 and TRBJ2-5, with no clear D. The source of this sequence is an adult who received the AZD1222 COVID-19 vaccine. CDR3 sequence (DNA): TGTGCCAGCAGCCAGAAGGCTGGTTCAGAGACCCAGTACTTC. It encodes CASSQKAGSETQYF.